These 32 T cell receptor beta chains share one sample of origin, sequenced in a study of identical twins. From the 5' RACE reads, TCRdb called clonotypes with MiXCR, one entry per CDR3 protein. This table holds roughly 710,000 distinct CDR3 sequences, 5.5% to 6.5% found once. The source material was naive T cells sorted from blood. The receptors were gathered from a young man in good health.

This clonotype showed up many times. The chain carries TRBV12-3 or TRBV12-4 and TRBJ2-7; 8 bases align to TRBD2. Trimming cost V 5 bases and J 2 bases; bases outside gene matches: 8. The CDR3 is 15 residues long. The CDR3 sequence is CASSPTSGLTYEQYF. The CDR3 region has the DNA TGTGCCAGCAGTCCCACTAGCGGACTAACCTACGAGCAGTACTTC.

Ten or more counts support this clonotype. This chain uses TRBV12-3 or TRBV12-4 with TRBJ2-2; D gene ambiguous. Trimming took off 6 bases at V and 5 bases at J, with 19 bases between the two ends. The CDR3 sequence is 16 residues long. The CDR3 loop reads CASSPQRVWGTGELFF. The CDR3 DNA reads TGTGCCAGCAGCCCTCAACGAGTTTGGGGAACCGGGGAGCTGTTTTTT.

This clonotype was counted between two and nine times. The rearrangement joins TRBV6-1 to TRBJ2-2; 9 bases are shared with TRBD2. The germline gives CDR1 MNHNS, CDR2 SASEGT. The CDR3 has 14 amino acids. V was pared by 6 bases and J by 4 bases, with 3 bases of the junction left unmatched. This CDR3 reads CASRASGITGELFF. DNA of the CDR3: TGTGCCAGCAGAGCTAGCGGGATCACCGGGGAGCTGTTTTTT.

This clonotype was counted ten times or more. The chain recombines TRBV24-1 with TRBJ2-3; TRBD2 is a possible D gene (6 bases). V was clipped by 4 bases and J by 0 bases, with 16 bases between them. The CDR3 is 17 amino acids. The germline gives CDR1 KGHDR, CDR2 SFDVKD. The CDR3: CATSDPTRSGSTDTQYF. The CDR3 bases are TGTGCCACCAGTGACCCAACCCGGAGCGGGAGCACAGATACGCAGTATTTT.

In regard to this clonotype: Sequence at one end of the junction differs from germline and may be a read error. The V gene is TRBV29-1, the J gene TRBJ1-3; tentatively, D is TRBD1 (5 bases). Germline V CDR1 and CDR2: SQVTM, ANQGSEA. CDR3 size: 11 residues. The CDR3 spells CSVEDGGRAVF. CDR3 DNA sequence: TGCAGCGTTGAAGATGGCGGCAGGGCCGTGTTT.

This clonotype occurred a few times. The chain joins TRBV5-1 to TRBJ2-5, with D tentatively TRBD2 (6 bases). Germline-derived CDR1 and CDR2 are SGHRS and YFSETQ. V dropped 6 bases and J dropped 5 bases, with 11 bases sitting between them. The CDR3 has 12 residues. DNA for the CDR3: TGCGCCAGCACGGGGGAGTCTGAGACCCAGTACTTC. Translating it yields CASTGESETQYF.

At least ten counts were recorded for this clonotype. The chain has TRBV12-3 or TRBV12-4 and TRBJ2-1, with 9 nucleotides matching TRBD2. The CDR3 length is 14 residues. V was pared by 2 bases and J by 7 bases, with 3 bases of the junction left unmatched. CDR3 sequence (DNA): TGTGCCAGCAGTTTATTAGCGGGAGAGAATGAGCAGTTCTTC. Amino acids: CASSLLAGENEQFF.

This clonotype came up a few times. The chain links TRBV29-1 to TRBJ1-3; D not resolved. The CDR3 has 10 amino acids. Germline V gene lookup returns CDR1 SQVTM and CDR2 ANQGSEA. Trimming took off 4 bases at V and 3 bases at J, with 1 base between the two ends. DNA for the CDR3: TGCAGCGTTGGTGGAAACACCATATATTTT. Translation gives CSVGGNTIYF.

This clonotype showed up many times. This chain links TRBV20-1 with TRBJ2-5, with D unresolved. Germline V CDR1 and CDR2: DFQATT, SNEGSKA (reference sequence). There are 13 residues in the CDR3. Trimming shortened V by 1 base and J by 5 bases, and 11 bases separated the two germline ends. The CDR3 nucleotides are TGCAGTGCTAGAGTAGGGCACGGCGAGACCCAGTACTTC. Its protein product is CSARVGHGETQYF.

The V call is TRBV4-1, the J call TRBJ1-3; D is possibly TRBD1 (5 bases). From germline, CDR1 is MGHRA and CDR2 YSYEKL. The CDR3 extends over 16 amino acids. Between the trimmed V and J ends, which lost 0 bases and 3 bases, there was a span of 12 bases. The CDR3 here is CASSQEGTGHGNTIYF. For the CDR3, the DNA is TGCGCCAGCAGCCAAGAAGGGACGGGGCATGGAAACACCATATATTTT.

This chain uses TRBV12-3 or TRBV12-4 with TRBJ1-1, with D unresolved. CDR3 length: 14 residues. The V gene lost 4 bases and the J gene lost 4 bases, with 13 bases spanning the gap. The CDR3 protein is CASSYMTGVTEAFF. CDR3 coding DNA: TGTGCCAGCAGTTATATGACTGGGGTCACTGAAGCTTTCTTT.

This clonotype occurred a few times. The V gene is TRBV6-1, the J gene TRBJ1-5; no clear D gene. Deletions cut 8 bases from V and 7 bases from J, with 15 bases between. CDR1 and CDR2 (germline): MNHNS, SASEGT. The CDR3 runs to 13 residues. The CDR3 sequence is CASLLGGFQPQHF. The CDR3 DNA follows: TGTGCCAGCCTACTAGGAGGTTTCCAGCCCCAGCATTTT.

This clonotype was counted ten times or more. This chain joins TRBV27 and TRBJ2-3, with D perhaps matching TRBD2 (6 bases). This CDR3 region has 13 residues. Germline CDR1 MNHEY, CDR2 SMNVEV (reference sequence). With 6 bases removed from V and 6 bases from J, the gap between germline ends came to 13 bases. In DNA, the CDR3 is TGTGCCAGCAGGGGACTTTTGGGGGATACGCAGTATTTT. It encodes CASRGLLGDTQYF.

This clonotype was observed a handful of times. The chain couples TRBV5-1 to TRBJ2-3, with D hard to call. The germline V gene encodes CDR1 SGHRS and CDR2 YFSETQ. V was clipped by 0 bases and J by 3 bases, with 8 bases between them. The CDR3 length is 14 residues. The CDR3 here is CASSLGAQTDTQYF. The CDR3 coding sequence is TGCGCCAGCAGCTTGGGGGCGCAGACAGATACGCAGTATTTT.

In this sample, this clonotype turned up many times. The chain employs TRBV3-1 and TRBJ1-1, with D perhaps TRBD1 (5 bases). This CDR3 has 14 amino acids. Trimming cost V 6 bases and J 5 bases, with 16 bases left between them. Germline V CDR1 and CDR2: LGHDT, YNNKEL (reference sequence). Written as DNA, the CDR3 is TGTGCCAGCAGTCCCCGAAAGGGACGGACTGAAGCTTTCTTT. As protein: CASSPRKGRTEAFF.

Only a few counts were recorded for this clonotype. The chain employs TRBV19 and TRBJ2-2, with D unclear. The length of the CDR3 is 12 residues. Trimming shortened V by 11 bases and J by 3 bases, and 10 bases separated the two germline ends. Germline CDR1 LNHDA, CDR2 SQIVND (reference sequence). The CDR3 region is CASNRDTGELFF. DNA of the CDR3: TGTGCCTCTAATCGGGACACCGGGGAGCTGTTTTTT.

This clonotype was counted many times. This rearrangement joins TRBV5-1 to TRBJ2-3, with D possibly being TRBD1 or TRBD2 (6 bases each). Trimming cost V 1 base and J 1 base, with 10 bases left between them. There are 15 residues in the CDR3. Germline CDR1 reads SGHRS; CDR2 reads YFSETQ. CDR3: CASSLTGTGTDTQYF. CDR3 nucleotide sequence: TGCGCCAGCAGCTTGACAGGGACTGGCACAGATACGCAGTATTTT.

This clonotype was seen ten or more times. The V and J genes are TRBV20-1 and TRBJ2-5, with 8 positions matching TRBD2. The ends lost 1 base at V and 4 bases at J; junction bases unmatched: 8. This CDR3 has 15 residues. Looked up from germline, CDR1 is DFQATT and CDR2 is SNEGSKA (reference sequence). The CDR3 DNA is TGCAGTGCTAGAGGGGGGAGCGGGAGCGGAGAGACCCAGTACTTC. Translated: CSARGGSGSGETQYF.

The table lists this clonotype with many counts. DNA for the CDR3: TGTGCCAGCAGCGTTGGGACAGGGGCCTACGAGCAGTACTTC. Its translation: CASSVGTGAYEQYF. V and J are TRBV9 and TRBJ2-7; 10 bases fit TRBD1. This CDR3 contains 14 residues. The germline CDR1 and CDR2 sequences are SGDLS and YYNGEE. V gave up 2 bases and J gave up 2 bases; unmatched junction bases: 1.

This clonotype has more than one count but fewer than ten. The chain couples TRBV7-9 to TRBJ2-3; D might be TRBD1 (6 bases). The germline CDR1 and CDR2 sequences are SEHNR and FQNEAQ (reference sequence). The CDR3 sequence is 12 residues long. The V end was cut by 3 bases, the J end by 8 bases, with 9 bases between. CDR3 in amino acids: CASSFPGVTQYF. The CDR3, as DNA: TGTGCCAGCAGCTTCCCAGGGGTTACGCAGTATTTT.

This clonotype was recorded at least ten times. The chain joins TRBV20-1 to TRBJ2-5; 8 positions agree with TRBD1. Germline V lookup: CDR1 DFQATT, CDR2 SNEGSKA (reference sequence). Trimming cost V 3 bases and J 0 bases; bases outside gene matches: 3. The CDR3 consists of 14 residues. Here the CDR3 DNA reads TGCAGTGCTAGCAGGGGGCGGGACCAAGAGACCCAGTACTTC. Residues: CSASRGRDQETQYF.

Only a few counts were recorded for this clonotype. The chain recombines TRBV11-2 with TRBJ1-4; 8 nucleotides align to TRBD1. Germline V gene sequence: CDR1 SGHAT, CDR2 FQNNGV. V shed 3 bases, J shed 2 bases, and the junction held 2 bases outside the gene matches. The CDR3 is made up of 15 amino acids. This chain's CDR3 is CASSFRQGTNEKLFF. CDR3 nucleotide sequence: TGTGCCAGCAGCTTCCGACAGGGGACTAATGAAAAACTGTTTTTT.

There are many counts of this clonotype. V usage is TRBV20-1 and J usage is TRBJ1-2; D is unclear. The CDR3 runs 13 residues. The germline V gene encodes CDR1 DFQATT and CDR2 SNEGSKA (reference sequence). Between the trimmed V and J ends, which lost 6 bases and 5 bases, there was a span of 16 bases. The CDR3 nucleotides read TGCAGTGCCAGGCTATCGGCAGGATATGGCTACACCTTC. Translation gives CSARLSAGYGYTF.

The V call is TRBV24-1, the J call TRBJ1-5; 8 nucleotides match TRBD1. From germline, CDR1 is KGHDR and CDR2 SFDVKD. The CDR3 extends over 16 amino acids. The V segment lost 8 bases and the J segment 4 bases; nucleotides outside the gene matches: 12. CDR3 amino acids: CATKRQGLISNQPQHF. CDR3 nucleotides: TGTGCCACCAAAAGACAGGGGCTAATTAGTAATCAGCCCCAGCATTTT.

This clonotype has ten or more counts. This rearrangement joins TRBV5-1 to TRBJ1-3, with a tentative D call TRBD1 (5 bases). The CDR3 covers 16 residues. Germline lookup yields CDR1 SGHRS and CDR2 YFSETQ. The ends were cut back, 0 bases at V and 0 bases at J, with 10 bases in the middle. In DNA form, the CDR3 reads TGCGCCAGCAGCTTGGCCGGGGCGAGCTCTGGAAACACCATATATTTT. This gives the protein CASSLAGASSGNTIYF.

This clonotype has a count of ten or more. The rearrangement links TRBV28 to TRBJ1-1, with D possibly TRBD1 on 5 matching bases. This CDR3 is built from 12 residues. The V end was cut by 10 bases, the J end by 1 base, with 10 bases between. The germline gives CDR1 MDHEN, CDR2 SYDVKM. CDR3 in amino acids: CATVTGNTEAFF. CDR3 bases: TGTGCCACAGTTACAGGGAACACTGAAGCTTTCTTT. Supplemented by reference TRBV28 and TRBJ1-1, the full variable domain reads DVKVTQSSRYLVKRTGEKVFLECVQDMDHENMFWYRQDPGLGLRLIYFSYDVKMKEKGDIPEGYSVSREKKERFSLILESASTNQTSMYLCATVTGNTEAFFGQGTRLTVV.

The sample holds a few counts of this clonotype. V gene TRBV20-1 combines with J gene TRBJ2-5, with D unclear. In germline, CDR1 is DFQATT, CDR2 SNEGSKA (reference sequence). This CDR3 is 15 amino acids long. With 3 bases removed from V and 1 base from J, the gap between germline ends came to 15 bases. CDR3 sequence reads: CSARSSRGVQETQYF. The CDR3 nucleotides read TGCAGTGCTAGGTCTTCTCGAGGAGTCCAAGAGACCCAGTACTTC.

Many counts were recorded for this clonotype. CDR3 coding DNA: TGTGCCAGCAGCTTACTCCAGGGAGCCACAGATACGCAGTATTTT. Its translation is CASSLLQGATDTQYF. This chain uses TRBV7-7 with TRBJ2-3; D assignment may be TRBD1 or TRBD2 (5 bases each). Per germline, CDR1 SSHAT and CDR2 FNYEAQ (reference sequence). This CDR3 spans 15 amino acids. V was clipped by 2 bases and J by 2 bases, with 11 bases between them.

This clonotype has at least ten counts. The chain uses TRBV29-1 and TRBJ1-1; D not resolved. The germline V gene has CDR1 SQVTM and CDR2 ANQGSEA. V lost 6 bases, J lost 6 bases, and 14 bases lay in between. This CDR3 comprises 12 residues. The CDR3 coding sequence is TGCAGCGTGATCACGGCTTCCCCTGAAGCTTTCTTT. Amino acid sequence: CSVITASPEAFF.

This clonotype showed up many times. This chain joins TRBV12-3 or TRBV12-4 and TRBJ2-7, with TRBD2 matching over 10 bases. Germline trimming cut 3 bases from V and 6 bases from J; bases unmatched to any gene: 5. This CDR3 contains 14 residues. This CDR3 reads CASSFGTSASEQYF. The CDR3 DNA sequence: TGTGCCAGCAGTTTTGGGACTAGCGCTTCCGAGCAGTACTTC.

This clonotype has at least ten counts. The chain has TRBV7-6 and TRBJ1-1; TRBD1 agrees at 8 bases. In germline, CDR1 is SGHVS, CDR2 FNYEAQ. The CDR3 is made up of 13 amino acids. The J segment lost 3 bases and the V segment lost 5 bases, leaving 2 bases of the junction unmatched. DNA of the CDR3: TGTGCCAGCAGCGGACAGGGCTACACTGAAGCTTTCTTT. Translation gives CASSGQGYTEAFF.

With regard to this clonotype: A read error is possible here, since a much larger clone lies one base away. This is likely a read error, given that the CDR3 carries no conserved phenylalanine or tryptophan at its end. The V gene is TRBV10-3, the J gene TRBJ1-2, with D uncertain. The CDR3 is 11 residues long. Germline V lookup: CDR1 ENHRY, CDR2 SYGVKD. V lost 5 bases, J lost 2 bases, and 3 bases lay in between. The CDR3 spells CAISNNYGYTV. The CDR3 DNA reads TGTGCCATCAGTAACAACTATGGCTACACCGTC.